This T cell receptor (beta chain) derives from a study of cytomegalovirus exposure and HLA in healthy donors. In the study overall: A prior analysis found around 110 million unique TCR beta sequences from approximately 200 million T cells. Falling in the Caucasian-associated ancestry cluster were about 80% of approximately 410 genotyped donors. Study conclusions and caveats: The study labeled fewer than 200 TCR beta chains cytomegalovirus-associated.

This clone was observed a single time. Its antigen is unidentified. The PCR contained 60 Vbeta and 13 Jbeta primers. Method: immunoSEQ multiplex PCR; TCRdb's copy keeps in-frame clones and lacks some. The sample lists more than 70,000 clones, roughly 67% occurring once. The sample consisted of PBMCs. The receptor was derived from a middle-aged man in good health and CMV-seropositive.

CDR3 loop: CASSLGLGTGGRLFF. CDR3 sequence (DNA): TGTGCCAGCAGCTTGGGTTTAGGGACAGGGGGCCGGCTGTTCTTT. V gene TRBV5-4 combines with J gene TRBJ1-1, with 12 bases that match TRBD1. Germline assignment: CDR1 SGHNT and CDR2 YYREEE (reference sequence). V was pared by 0 bases and J by 14 bases, with 11 bases of the junction left unmatched. This CDR3 is 15 amino acids long.